This note documents a single TCR beta chain sequence. Its target is unknown. This specimen comes from a study of cytomegalovirus exposure and HLA in healthy donors. The CDR3 covers 16 residues. With 4 bases clipped from V and 4 bases from J, the junction kept 10 bases outside the gene matches. Germline V CDR1 and CDR2: SGDLS, YYNGEE. Whole-study findings and limits: Later analysis found that TCR beta chains associated with HLA were more clonally expanded than other, equally common chains.

PCR was performed using 60 Vbeta and 13 Jbeta primers. The protocol was immunoSEQ multiplex PCR, while the TCRdb copy is restricted to in-frame clones and leaves out a portion. The sample lists 170,000 or so clones; approximately 80% were seen once. This chain connects TRBV9 to TRBJ2-3; 9 nucleotides match TRBD2. The source material was PBMCs. This TCR was recovered from a man in his late teens or twenties in good health and CMV-seronegative. CDR3: CASSTLSGSGADTQYF. The CDR3 nucleotides read TGTGCCAGCAGCACCCTTAGCGGGAGTGGCGCAGATACGCAGTATTTT.